This T cell receptor beta chain derives from a study of blood T cell repertoires in COVID-19. Study details: The samples span acute and convalescent COVID-19 from the United States, Italy and Spain. The analysed material was cDNA or gDNA that came from T cells, B-cell-depleted T cells, or PBMCs.

Authors' processing steps: How many nucleated cells were present was estimated from reference gene primer amplification. The protocol was immunoSEQ multiplex PCR, while the TCRdb copy is restricted to in-frame clones and leaves out a portion. That table furnishes V, J and clone size, whereas the DNA furnished D and trimming. The table lists some 140,000 clones, 70% to 80% of them singletons, with 3% to 4.5% in the top ten. This clone was detected only once. This sequence was found in a man aged 55 to 69 with acute or convalescent COVID-19. The specimen was peripheral blood.

The CDR3 region is CASSLDSSGLTEAFF. DNA of the CDR3: TGCGCCAGCAGCTTGGATTCTTCGGGGTTGACTGAAGCTTTCTTT. This chain links TRBV5-1 with TRBJ1-1; unclear D gene. V lost 0 bases and J 5 bases, leaving 14 bases between the germline ends. Germline loops: CDR1 SGHRS, CDR2 YFSETQ. The CDR3 contains 15 residues.